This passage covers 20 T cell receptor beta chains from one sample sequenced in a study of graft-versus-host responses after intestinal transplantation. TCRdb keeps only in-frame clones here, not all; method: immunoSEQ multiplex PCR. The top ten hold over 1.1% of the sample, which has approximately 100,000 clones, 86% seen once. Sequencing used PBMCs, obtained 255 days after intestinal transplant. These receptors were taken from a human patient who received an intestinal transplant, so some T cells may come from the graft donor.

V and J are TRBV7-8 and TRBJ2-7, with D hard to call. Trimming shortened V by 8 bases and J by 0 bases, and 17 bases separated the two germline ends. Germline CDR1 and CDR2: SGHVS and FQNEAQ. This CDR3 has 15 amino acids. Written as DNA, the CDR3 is TGTGCCAGCTCACCCGTGGCAAGGAGCTCCTACGAGCAGTACGTC. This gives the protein CASSPVARSSYEQYV.

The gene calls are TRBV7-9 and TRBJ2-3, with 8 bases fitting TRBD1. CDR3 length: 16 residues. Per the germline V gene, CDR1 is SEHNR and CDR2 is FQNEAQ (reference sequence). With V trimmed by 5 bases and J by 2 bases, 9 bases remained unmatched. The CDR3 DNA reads TGTGCCAGCAGCCTTCAGGGGGCCTACTACACAGATACGCAGTATTTT. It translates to CASSLQGAYYTDTQYF. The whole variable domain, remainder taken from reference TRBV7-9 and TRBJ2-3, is DTGVSQNPRHKITKRGQNVTFRCDPISEHNRLYWYRQTLGQGPEFLTYFQNEAQLEKSRLLSDRFSAERPKGSFSTLEIQRTEQGDSAMYLCASSLQGAYYTDTQYFGPGTRLTVL.

The CDR3 sequence is CASSLLVEQFF. The CDR3 nucleotides read TGTGCCAGCAGCTTATTAGTTGAGCAGTTCTTC. The chain is built from TRBV5-6 and TRBJ2-1; no clear D. The CDR3 consists of 11 residues. Germline V CDR1 and CDR2: SGHDT, YYEEEE. Trimming cost V 2 bases and J 9 bases, with 6 bases left between them.

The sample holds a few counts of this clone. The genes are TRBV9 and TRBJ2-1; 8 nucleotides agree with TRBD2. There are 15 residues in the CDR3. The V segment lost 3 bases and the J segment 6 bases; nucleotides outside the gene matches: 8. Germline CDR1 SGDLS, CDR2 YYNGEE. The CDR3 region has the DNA TGTGCCAGCAGCGATGACGGGAGGGCGAGCAATGAGCAGTTCTTC. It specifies CASSDDGRASNEQFF.

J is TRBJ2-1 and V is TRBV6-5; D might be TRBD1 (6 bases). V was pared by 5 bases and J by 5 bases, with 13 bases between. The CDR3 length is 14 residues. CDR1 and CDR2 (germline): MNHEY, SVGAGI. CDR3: CASSDRDIDNEQFF. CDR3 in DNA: TGTGCCAGCAGTGACCGGGACATAGACAATGAGCAGTTCTTC.

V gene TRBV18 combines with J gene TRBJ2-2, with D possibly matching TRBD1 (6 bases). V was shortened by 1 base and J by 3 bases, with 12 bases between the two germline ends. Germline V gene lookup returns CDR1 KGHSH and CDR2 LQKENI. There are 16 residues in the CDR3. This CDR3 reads CASSPLTGYHTGELFF. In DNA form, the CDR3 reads TGTGCCAGCTCACCACTAACAGGGTATCACACCGGGGAGCTGTTTTTT.

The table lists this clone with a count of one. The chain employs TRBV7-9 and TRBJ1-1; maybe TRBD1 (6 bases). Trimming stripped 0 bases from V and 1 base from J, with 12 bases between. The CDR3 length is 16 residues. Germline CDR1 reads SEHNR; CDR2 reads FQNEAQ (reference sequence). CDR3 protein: CASSLAAGHPNTEAFF. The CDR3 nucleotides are TGTGCCAGCAGCTTAGCGGCGGGACACCCGAACACTGAAGCTTTCTTT.

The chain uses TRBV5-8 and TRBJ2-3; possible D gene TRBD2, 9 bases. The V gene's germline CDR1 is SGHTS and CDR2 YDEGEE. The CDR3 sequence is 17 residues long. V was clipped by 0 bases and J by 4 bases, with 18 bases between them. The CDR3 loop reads CASSLGTGLAGSDTQYF. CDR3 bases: TGTGCCAGCAGCTTGGGGACAGGGCTAGCGGGATCAGATACGCAGTATTTT.

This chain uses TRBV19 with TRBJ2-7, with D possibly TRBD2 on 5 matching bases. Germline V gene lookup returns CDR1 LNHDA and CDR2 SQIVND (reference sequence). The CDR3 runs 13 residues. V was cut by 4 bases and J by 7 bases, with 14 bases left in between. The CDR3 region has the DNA TGTGCCAGTAGTAGAGGGCCCGAACGGGAGCAGTACTTC. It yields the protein CASSRGPEREQYF.

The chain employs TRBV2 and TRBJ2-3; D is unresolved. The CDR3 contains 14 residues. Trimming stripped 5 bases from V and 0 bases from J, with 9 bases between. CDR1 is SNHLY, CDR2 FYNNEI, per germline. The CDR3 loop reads CASSSTRSTDTQYF. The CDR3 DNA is TGTGCCAGCAGTTCTACACGGAGCACAGATACGCAGTATTTT.

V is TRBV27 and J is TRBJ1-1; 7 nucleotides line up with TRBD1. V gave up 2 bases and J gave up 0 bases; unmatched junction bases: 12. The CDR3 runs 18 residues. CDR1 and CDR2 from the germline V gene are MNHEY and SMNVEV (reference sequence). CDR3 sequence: CASSLRLAGQALNTEAFF. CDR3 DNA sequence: TGTGCCAGCAGTTTAAGGTTGGCAGGACAGGCCTTGAACACTGAAGCTTTCTTT.

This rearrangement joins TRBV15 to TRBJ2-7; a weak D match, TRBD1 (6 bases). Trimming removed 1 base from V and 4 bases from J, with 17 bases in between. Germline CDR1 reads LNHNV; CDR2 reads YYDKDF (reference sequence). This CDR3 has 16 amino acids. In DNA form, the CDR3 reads TGTGCCACCAGCAGAGCAGGTGCAGGGGCGGGTTACGAGCAGTACGTC. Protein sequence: CATSRAGAGAGYEQYV.

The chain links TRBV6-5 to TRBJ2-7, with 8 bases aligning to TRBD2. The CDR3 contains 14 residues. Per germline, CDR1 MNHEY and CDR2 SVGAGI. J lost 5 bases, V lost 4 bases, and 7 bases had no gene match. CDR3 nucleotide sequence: TGTGCCAGCAGTTTAGTAGCGGGGAGGAACGAGCAGTACTTC. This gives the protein CASSLVAGRNEQYF.

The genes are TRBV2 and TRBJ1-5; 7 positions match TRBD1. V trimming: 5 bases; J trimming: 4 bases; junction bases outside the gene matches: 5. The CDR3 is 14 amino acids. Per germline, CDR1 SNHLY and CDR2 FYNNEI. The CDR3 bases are TGTGCCAGCAGTTACAGGGGCCCGAATCAGCCCCAGCATTTT. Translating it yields CASSYRGPNQPQHF.

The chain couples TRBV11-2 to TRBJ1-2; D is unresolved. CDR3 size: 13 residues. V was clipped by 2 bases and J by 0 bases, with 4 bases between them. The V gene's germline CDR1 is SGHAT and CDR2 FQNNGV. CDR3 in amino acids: CASSLTANYGYTF. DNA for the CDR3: TGTGCCAGCAGCTTAACAGCTAACTATGGCTACACCTTC.

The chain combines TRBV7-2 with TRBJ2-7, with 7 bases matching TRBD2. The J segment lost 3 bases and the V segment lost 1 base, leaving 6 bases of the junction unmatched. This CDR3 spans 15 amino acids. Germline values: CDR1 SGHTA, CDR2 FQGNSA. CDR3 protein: CASSLVAGARYEQYF. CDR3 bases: TGTGCCAGCAGCTTAGTTGCGGGAGCGCGCTACGAGCAGTACTTC. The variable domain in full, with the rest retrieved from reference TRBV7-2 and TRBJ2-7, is GAGVSQSPSNKVTEKGKDVELRCDPISGHTALYWYRQSLGQGLEFLIYFQGNSAPDKSGLPSDRFSAERTGGSVSTLTIQRTQQEDSAVYLCASSLVAGARYEQYFGPGTRLTVT.

CDR3 loop: CASSLRAISTGELFF. CDR3 coding DNA: TGTGCCAGCAGCCTCCGGGCTATTTCCACCGGGGAGCTGTTTTTT. The rearrangement joins TRBV7-9 to TRBJ2-2; D unclear. V lost 5 bases to trimming and J lost 4 bases, with 14 bases between them. CDR1 is SEHNR and CDR2 is FQNEAQ in the germline V gene (reference sequence). CDR3 length: 15 amino acids.

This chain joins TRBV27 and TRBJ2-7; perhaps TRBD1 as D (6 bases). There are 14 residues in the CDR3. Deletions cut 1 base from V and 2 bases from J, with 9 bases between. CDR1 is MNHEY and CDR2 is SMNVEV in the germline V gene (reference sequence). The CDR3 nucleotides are TGTGCCAGCAGTTTATGGGGGCGCACCTACGAGCAGTACTTC. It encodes CASSLWGRTYEQYF.

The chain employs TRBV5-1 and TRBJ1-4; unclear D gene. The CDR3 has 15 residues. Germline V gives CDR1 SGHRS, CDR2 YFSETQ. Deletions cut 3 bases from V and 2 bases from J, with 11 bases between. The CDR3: CASSSGWGTNEKLFF. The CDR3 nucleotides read TGCGCCAGCAGCTCGGGATGGGGTACTAATGAAAAACTGTTTTTT.

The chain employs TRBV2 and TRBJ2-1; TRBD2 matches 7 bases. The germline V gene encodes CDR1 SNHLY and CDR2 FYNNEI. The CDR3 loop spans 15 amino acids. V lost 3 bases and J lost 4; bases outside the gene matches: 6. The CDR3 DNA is TGTGCCAGCAGTGAGTGGCTAGCGGAATACAATGAGCAGTTCTTC. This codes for CASSEWLAEYNEQFF.